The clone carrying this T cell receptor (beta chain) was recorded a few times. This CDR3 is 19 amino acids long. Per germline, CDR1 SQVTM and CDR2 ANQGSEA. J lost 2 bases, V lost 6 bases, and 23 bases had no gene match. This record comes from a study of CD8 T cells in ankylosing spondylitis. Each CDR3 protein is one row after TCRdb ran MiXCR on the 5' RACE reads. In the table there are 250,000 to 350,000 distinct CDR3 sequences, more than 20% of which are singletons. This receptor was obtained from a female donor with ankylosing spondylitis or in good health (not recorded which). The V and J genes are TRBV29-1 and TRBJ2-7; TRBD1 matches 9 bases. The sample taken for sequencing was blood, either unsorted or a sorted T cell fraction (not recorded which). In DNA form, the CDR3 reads TGCAGCGTCTTGTTCTTCCGGGACAGGGAGGGCCGGTACCCCTACGAGCAGTACTTC. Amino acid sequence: CSVLFFRDREGRYPYEQYF.